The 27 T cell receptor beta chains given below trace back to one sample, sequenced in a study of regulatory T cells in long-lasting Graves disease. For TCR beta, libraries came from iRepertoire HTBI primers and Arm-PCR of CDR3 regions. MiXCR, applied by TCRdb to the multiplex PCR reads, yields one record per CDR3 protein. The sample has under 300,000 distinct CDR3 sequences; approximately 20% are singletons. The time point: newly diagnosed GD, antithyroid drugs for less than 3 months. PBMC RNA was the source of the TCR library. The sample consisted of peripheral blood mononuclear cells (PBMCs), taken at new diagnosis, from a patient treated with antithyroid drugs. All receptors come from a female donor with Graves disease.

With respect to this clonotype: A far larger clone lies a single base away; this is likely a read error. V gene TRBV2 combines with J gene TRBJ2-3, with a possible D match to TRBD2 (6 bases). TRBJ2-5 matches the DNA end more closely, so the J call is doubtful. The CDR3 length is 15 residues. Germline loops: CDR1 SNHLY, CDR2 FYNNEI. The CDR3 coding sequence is TGTGCCAGCATTAGGGACGGGGTAGGAGGGCAGACCCAGTACTTC. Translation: CASIRDGVGGQTQYF.

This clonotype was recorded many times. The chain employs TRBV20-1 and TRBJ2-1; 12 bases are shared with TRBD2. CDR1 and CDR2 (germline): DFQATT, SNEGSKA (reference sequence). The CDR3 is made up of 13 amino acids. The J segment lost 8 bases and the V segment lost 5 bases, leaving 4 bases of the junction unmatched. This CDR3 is CSAPTSGSDEQFF. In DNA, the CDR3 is TGCAGTGCTCCGACTAGCGGGAGTGATGAGCAGTTCTTC.

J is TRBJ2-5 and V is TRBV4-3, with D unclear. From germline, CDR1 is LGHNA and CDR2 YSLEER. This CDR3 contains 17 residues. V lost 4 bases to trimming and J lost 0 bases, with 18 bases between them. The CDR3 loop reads CASSLESGLRDQETQYF. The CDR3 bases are TGCGCCAGCAGCCTCGAGTCCGGGCTACGGGACCAAGAGACCCAGTACTTC.

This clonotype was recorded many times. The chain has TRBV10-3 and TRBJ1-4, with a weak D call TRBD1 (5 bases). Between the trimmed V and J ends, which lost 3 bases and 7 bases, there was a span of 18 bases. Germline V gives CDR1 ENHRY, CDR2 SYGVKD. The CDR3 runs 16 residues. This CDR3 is CAISDPTWGDGEKLFF. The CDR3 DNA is TGTGCCATCAGTGACCCCACGTGGGGGGACGGTGAAAAACTGTTTTTT.

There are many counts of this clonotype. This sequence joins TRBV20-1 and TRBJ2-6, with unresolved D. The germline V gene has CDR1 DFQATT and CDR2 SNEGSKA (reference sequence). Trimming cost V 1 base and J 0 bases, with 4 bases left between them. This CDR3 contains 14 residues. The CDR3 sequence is CSARVASGANVLTF. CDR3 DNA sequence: TGCAGTGCTAGAGTAGCCTCTGGGGCCAACGTCCTGACTTTC.

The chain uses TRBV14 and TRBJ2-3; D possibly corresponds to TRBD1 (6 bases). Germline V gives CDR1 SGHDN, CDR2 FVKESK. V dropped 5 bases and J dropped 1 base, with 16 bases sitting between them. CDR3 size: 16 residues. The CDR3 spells CASSIRGAVGTDTQYF. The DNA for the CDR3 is TGTGCCAGCAGCATCAGGGGCGCGGTGGGCACAGATACGCAGTATTTT.

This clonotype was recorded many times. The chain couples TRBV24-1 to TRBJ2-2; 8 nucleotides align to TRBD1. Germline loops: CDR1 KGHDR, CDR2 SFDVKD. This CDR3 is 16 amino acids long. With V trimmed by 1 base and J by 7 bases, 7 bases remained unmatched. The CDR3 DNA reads TGTGCCACCAGTGATTTCGAAGGACAGGGTGGCGGGGAGCTGTTTTTT. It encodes CATSDFEGQGGGELFF.

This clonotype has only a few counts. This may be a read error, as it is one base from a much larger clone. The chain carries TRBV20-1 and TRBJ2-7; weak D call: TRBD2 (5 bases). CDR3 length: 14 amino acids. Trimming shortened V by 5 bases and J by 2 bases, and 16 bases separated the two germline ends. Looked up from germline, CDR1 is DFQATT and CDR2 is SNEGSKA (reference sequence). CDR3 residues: CSALASHVPYEQYF. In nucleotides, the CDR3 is TGCAGTGCTTTAGCGTCTCACGTCCCCTACGAGCAGTACTTC.

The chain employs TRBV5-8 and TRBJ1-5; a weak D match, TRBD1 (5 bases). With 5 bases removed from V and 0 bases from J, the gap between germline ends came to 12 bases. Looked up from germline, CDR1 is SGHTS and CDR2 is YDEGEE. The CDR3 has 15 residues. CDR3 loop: CASRDTGASNQPQHF. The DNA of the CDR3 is TGTGCCAGCAGGGATACCGGGGCTAGCAATCAGCCCCAGCATTTT. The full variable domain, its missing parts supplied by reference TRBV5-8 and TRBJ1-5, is EAGVTQSPTHLIKTRGQQATLRCSPISGHTSVYWYQQALGLGLQFLLWYDEGEERNRGNFPPRFSGRQFPNYSSELNVNALELEDSALYLCASRDTGASNQPQHFGDGTRLSIL.

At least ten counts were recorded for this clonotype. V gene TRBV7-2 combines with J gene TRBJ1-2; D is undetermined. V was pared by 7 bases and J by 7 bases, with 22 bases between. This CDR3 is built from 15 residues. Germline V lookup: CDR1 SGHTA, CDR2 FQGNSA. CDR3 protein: CASTSNAEGRGGYTF. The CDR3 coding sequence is TGTGCCAGCACGAGCAATGCAGAAGGCCGGGGTGGCTACACCTTC.

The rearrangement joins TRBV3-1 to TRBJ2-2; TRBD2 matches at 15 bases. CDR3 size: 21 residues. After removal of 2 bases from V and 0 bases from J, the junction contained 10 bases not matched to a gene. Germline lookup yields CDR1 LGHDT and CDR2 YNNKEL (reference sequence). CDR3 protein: CASSQSGLAGGPTTNTGELFF. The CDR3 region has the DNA TGTGCCAGCAGCCAAAGCGGACTAGCGGGAGGGCCTACGACGAACACCGGGGAGCTGTTTTTT.

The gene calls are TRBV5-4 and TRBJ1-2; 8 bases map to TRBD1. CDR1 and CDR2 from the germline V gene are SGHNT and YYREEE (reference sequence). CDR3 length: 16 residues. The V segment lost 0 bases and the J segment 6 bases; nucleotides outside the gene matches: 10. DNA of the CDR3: TGTGCCAGCAGCTTGGTCGGGTACAGGGGGGCGGATGGCTACACCTTC. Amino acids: CASSLVGYRGADGYTF.

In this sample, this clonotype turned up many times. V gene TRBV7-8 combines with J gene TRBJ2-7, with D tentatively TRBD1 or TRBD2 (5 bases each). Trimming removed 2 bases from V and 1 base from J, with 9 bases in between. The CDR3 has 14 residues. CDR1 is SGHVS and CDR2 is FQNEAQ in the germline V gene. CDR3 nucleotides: TGTGCCAGCAGCTTAAGAGGGGCATCCTACGAGCAGTACTTC. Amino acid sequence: CASSLRGASYEQYF.

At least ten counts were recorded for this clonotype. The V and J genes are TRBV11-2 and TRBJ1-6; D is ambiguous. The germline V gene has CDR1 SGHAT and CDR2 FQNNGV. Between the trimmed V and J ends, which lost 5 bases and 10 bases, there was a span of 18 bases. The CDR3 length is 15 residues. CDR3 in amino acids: CASSPIGVAGSPLHF. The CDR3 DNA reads TGTGCCAGCAGCCCTATAGGTGTGGCGGGATCACCCCTCCACTTT.

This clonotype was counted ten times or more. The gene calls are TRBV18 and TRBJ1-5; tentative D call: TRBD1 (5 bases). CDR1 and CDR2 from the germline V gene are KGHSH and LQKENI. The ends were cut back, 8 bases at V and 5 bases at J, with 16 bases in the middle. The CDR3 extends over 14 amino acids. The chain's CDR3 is CASSPDRGDQPQHF. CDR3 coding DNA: TGTGCCAGCAGCCCCGACAGAGGAGATCAGCCCCAGCATTTT.

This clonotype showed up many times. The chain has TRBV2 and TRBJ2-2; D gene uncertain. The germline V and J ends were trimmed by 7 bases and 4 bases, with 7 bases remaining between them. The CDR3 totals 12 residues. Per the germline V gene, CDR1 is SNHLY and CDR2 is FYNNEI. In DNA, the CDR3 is TGTGCCAGCATGACACCCACCGGGGAGCTGTTTTTT. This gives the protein CASMTPTGELFF.

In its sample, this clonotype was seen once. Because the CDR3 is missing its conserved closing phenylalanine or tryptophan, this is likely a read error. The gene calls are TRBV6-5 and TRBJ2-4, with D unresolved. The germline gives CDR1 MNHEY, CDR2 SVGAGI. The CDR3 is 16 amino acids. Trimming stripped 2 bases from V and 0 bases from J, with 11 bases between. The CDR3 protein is CASSYAGALAKNIQYL. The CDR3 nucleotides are TGTGCCAGCAGTTACGCAGGAGCCCTAGCCAAAAACATTCAGTACCTC.

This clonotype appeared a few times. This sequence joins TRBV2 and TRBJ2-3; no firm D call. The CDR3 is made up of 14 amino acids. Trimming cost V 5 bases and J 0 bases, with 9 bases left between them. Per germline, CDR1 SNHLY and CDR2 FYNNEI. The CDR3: CASSRAPSTDTQYF. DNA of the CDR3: TGTGCCAGCAGTCGGGCCCCTAGCACAGATACGCAGTATTTT.

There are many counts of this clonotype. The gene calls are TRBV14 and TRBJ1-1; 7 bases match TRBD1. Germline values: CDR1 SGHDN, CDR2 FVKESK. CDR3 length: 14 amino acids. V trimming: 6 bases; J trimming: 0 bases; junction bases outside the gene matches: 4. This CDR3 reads CASSRDSLNTEAFF. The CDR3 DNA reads TGTGCCAGCAGTCGGGACAGTCTGAACACTGAAGCTTTCTTT.

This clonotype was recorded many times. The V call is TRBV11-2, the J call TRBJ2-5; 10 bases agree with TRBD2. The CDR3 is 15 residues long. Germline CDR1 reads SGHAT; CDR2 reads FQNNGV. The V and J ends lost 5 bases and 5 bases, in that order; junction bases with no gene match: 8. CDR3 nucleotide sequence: TGTGCCAGCAGCCCGGACCTAGCGGGAGTTGAGACCCAGTACTTC. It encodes CASSPDLAGVETQYF.

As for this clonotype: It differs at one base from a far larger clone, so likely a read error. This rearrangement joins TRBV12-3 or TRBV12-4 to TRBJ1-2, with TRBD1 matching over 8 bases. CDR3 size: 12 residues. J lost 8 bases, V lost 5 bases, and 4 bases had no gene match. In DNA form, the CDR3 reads TGTGCCAGCAGTCTGGGACAGGCGGGCTACACCTTC. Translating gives CASSLGQAGYTF.

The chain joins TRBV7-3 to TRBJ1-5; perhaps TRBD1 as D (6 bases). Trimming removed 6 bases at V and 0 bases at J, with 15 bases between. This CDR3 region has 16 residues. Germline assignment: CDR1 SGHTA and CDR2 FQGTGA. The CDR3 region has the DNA TGTGCCAGCAGTAGGGGGGGAATCAATAGCAATCAGCCCCAGCATTTT. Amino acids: CASSRGGINSNQPQHF. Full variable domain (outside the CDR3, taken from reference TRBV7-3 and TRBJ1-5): GAGVSQTPSNKVTEKGKYVELRCDPISGHTALYWYRQSLGQGPEFLIYFQGTGAADDSGLPNDRFFAVRPEGSVSTLKIQRTERGDSAVYLCASSRGGINSNQPQHFGDGTRLSIL.

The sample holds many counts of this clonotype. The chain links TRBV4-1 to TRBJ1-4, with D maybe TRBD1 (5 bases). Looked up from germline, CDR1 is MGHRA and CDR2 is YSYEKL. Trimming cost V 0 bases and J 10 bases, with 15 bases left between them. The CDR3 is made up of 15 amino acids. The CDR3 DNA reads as TGCGCCAGCAGCCAAGACGGGTCAGGGAAAGGAAAACTGTTTTTT. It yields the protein CASSQDGSGKGKLFF.

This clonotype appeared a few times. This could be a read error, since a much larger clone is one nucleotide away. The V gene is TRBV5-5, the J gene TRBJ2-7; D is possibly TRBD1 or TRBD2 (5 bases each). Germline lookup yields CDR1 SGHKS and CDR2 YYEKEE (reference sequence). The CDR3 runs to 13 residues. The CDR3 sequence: CASSLPGPYGQYF. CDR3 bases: TGTGCCAGCAGCTTGCCGGGACCCTACGGGCAGTACTTC. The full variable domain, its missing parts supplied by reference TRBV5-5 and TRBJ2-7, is DAGVTQSPTHLIKTRGQQVTLRCSPISGHKSVSWYQQVLGQGPQFIFQYYEKEERGRGNFPDRFSARQFPNYSSELNVNALLLGDSALYLCASSLPGPYGQYFGPGTRLTVT.

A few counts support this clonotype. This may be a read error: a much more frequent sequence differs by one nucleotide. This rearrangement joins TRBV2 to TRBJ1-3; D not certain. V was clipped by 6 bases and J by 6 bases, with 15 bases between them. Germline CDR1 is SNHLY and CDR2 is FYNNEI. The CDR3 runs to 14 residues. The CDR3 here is CASRDTEGKNTIYF. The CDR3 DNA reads TGTGCCAGCAGGGATACAGAGGGCAAAAACACCATATATTTT.

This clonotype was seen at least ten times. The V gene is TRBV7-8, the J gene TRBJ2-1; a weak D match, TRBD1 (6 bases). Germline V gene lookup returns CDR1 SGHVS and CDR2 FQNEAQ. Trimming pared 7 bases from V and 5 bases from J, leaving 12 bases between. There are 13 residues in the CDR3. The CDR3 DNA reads TGTGCCAGCACACCTCGGACAGACAATGAGCAGTTCTTC. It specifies CASTPRTDNEQFF. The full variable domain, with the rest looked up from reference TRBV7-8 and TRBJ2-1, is GAGVSQSPRYKVAKRGQDVALRCDPISGHVSLFWYQQALGQGPEFLTYFQNEAQLDKSGLPSDRFFAERPEGSVSTLKIQRTQQEDSAVYLCASTPRTDNEQFFGPGTRLTVL.

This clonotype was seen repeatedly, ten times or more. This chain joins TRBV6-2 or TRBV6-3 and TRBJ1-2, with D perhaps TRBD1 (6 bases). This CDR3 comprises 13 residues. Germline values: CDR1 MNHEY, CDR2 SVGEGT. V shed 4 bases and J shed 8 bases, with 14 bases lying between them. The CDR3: CASSSAAGVGYTF. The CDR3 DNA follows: TGTGCCAGCAGTTCCGCAGCAGGGGTCGGCTACACCTTC.